These T cell receptor beta chains were read from a single sample in a study of CD8 T cells in ankylosing spondylitis. One entry per CDR3 protein results from TCRdb running MiXCR on the 5' RACE reads. This repertoire shows approximately 540,000 distinct CDR3 sequences, approximately 12% found once; its top ten account for about 6.5%. The sample taken for sequencing was blood, either unsorted or a sorted T cell fraction (not recorded which). These receptors were obtained from a male donor with ankylosing spondylitis. The CDR3 runs from the conserved cysteine through the conserved F or W. The D gene is left open where the match is weak. For some rows the clone size is stated as once, few or many, or as a class when expanded; others skip it.

abundance,v_gene,j_gene,d_gene,CDR3nt,CDR3aa
.,TRBV7-9,TRBJ1-3,TRBD1,TGTGCCAGCAGCTTGGGACAGGGAATGAATGGAAACACCATATATTTT,CASSLGQGMNGNTIYF
few,TRBV27,TRBJ1-1,.,TGTGCCAGCAGCGAACGAGCCAGGGCGAACACTGAAGCTTTCTTT,CASSERARANTEAFF
many,TRBV14,TRBJ1-1,.,TGTGCCAGCAGCCAAGATCTCGCAGGGGTTGAAACTGAAGCTTTCTTT,CASSQDLAGVETEAFF
few,TRBV5-5,TRBJ2-5,TRBD2,TGTGCCAGCAGCTTGATATCTAGCGGGGAGACCCAGTACTTC,CASSLISSGETQYF
few,TRBV5-1,TRBJ1-2,.,TGCGCCAGCAGCTTGGCCGAGGCCGCTCGGGGCTACACCTTC,CASSLAEAARGYTF
.,TRBV10-2,TRBJ2-1,TRBD2,TGCGCCGGCGGACTAGCGGGGAACAATGAGCAGTTCTTC,CAGGLAGNNEQFF
many,TRBV5-1,TRBJ2-3,.,TGCGCCAGCAGCTTGGGGGTAGCCACAGATACGCAGTATTTT,CASSLGVATDTQYF
.,TRBV2,TRBJ2-5,TRBD2,TGTGCCAGCAAGCGGACTAGCGAAGAGACCCAGTACTTC,CASKRTSEETQYF
.,TRBV18,TRBJ1-4,.,TGTGCCAGCTCCCGGGCCATCGGCACGGATGAAAAACTGTTTTTT,CASSRAIGTDEKLFF
many,TRBV29-1,TRBJ2-3,.,TGCAGCGTTGAAGATCCCGGGCTACTCGGCACAGATACGCAGTATTTT,CSVEDPGLLGTDTQYF
few,TRBV20-1,TRBJ2-1,.,TGCAGTGCTATGGGACTCACTACATACAATGAGCAGTTCTTC,CSAMGLTTYNEQFF
few,TRBV5-5,TRBJ1-2,.,TGTGCCAGCAGCGGGGACGGAGCCCCGAGCTACACCTTC,CASSGDGAPSYTF
few,TRBV9,TRBJ1-4,.,TGTGCCAGCAGCCCCCGAAATGATGGCGAAAAACTGTTTTTT,CASSPRNDGEKLFF
.,TRBV24-1,TRBJ2-1,TRBD2,TGTGCCACCAGTGATGGGAGCGGGAGGGCCTACAATGAGCAGTTCTTC,CATSDGSGRAYNEQFF
few,TRBV20-1,TRBJ2-1,.,TGCAGTACTAGACGGAGCTCCTACAATGAGCAGTTCTTC,CSTRRSSYNEQFF
.,TRBV11-2,TRBJ2-7,.,TGTGCCAGCAGCTTAGAACCGGGCCCAAGGTCGGGAGAGCAGTACTTC,CASSLEPGPRSGEQYF
few,TRBV5-1,TRBJ2-7,TRBD2,TGCGCCAGCAGCAGTACTAGCGGGAACACAGTAGGCTACGAGCAGTACTTC,CASSSTSGNTVGYEQYF
.,TRBV20-1,TRBJ1-5,.,TGCAGTGCTAGATTTGGGGGTCAGGATCAGCCCCAGCATTTT,CSARFGGQDQPQHF
few,TRBV28,TRBJ2-7,.,TGTGCCAGCAGTTTTAACGGGAGACGATACGAGCAGTACTTC,CASSFNGRRYEQYF
.,TRBV7-2,TRBJ2-3,.,TGTGCCAGCAGCTTACGTCCCTCCACAGATACGCAGTATTTT,CASSLRPSTDTQYF
few,TRBV15,TRBJ1-2,TRBD1,TGTGCCACCAGCAGAAATCAGGGGGCAGTCTACCCCTATGGCTACACCTTC,CATSRNQGAVYPYGYTF
.,TRBV28,TRBJ2-1,.,TGTGCCAGCAGTCCCCTTGGGCGGTTCTACAATGAGCAGTTCTTC,CASSPLGRFYNEQFF
.,TRBV11-2,TRBJ2-2,TRBD2,TGTGCCAGCAGCCCTATAGCGGGAGCCGGGGAGCTGTTTTTT,CASSPIAGAGELFF
.,TRBV7-9,TRBJ2-1,.,TGTGCCAGCAGCCCCCAGGGTAGGGGAGGCTTCAATGAGCAGTTCTTC,CASSPQGRGGFNEQFF
.,TRBV29-1,TRBJ2-1,TRBD1,TGCAGCGTTGTGCAGGGGGCGATTTTGTCCTACAATGAGCAGTTCTTC,CSVVQGAILSYNEQFF
few,TRBV20-1,TRBJ2-1,TRBD2,TGCAGTGCTAGAGATCTATCGGGACTAGCGGGACGGAATGAGCAGTTCTTC,CSARDLSGLAGRNEQFF
few,TRBV7-9,TRBJ2-1,TRBD2,TGTGCCAGCAGCCCGAGGAGCGGGACGATCAGTTGGGAGCAGTTCTTC,CASSPRSGTISWEQFF
few,TRBV2,TRBJ1-6,.,TGTGCCAGCAGTGGGTGGCAGCCGGTTGGCTCCTATAATTCACCCCTCCACTTT,CASSGWQPVGSYNSPLHF
few,TRBV6-1,TRBJ2-2,.,TGTGCCAGCAGTGAAGAGAATAGCCTCACCGGGGAGCTGTTTTTT,CASSEENSLTGELFF
few,TRBV15,TRBJ1-5,.,TGTGCCACCAGCAGAGACAGGGCCGTCGGCAATCAGCCCCAGCATTTT,CATSRDRAVGNQPQHF
.,TRBV24-1,TRBJ2-1,.,TGTGCCACCAGTGGTGCGCTAGCTAATGGTGAGCAGTTCTTC,CATSGALANGEQFF
.,TRBV29-1,TRBJ1-5,TRBD1,TGCAGCGTTGAGGACAGGCAAGGTCAGCCCCAGCATTTT,CSVEDRQGQPQHF
few,TRBV29-1,TRBJ1-2,.,TGCAGCGTTGAAGGAAATCTAAACTACTATGGCTACACCTTC,CSVEGNLNYYGYTF
few,TRBV5-1,TRBJ2-1,TRBD2,TGCGCCAGCAGCCAGGGTAGCGGGACGGACGAGCAGTTCTTC,CASSQGSGTDEQFF
few,TRBV20-1,TRBJ2-4,TRBD2,TGCAGTGCGCAACTAGCGGATCTAGCCAAAAACATTCAGTACTTC,CSAQLADLAKNIQYF
few,TRBV5-1,TRBJ1-2,TRBD1,TGCGCCAGCAGCTTCGCAGACAGGGGGCGAGGCTACACCTTC,CASSFADRGRGYTF
few,TRBV7-2,TRBJ2-1,TRBD2,TGTGCCAGCAGCGTCAGTGCGGGAGAGGGTGAGCAGTTCTTC,CASSVSAGEGEQFF
.,TRBV15,TRBJ1-1,.,TGTGCCACCAGCAAAGGACGTACACCGAACACTGAAGCTTTCTTT,CATSKGRTPNTEAFF
few,TRBV7-9,TRBJ2-1,TRBD1,TGTGCCAGCAGCTTGGATACAGGGGGCTACAATGAGCAGTTCTTC,CASSLDTGGYNEQFF
.,TRBV2,TRBJ1-1,TRBD1,TGTGCCACCTCCAGGGGGCAGGACACTGAAGCTTTCTTT,CATSRGQDTEAFF
.,TRBV25-1,TRBJ2-5,.,TGTGCCAGCAGTGGCCAACCCGGGACTGTTCAAGAGTCCCAGTACTTC,CASSGQPGTVQESQYF
few,TRBV3-1,TRBJ2-1,TRBD2,TGTGCCAGCAGCCCCTTGACTAGCGGGAGTTGGAATGAGCAGTTCTTC,CASSPLTSGSWNEQFF
.,TRBV9,TRBJ2-3,.,TGTGCGCCGGGTCCCCTTCCCACAGATACGCAGTATTTT,CAPGPLPTDTQYF
.,TRBV12-3/TRBV12-4,TRBJ2-1,.,TGTGCCAGCAGTCCTAAGGGTTACAATGAGCAGTTCTTC,CASSPKGYNEQFF
few,TRBV5-1,TRBJ1-2,.,TGCGCCAGCAGCTATGGTCAACCCCGGGACGGCTACACCTTC,CASSYGQPRDGYTF